The T cell receptor (beta chain) described here comes from a study of CD8 T cells in ankylosing spondylitis. This clonotype was found many times. Its antigen is unidentified. Study-level points and caveats: Reportedly, disease-linked clones are significantly enriched in ankylosing spondylitis patients' matched synovial fluid.

TCRdb independently ran MiXCR on the 5' RACE reads; one entry per CDR3 protein. The sample contains 300,000 to 400,000 distinct CDR3 sequences, around a tenth of which appear only once. Deletions cut 0 bases from V and 0 bases from J, with 11 bases between. CDR3 length: 17 amino acids. The V gene's germline CDR1 is LGHNA and CDR2 YSLEER. The TCR sequence derives from a female donor with ankylosing spondylitis or in good health (not recorded which). Sequencing used blood, either unsorted or a sorted T cell fraction (not recorded which). V is TRBV4-3 and J is TRBJ2-2, with TRBD2 as a possible D gene (6 bases). CDR3 nucleotides: TGCGCCAGCAGCCAAGATGGGAGGAGCACGAACACCGGGGAGCTGTTTTTT. Translation gives CASSQDGRSTNTGELFF.